This TCR beta chain was sequenced for a study of blood T cells in healthy people across ages. Study-wide background: Through template switching, about one barcoded beta molecule was captured per two T cells, as measured in model experiments.

With each sample, at least 5 micrograms of total RNA were extracted. The CDR3 consists of 13 residues. From germline, CDR1 is SGHTA and CDR2 FQGNSA. Trimming took off 8 bases at V and 1 base at J, with 9 bases between the two ends. As concerns this clonotype: No antigen is known for it.

The use of a sample-barcoded 5' primer and a J-beta primer mix characterized a second PCR of roughly 7 to 11 cycles. TCRdb used MiXCR to reprocess the 5' RACE reads, holding one entry per CDR3 protein. The table lists approximately 1.5 million distinct CDR3 sequences, about 35% of them singletons. Broader study findings: There was no known CMV status for donors, so expanded clonotype changes were possibly confounded.

The chain combines TRBV7-2 with TRBJ1-5; a weak D match, TRBD1 (5 bases). Sequenced input: blood. The clonotype comes from a young woman in good health. The CDR3 sequence is CASQRDSNQPQHF. The CDR3 DNA follows: TGTGCCAGCCAAAGGGACAGCAATCAGCCCCAGCATTTT. The entire variable domain, with the rest obtained from reference TRBV7-2 and TRBJ1-5, is as follows: GAGVSQSPSNKVTEKGKDVELRCDPISGHTALYWYRQSLGQGLEFLIYFQGNSAPDKSGLPSDRFSAERTGGSVSTLTIQRTQQEDSAVYLCASQRDSNQPQHFGDGTRLSIL.